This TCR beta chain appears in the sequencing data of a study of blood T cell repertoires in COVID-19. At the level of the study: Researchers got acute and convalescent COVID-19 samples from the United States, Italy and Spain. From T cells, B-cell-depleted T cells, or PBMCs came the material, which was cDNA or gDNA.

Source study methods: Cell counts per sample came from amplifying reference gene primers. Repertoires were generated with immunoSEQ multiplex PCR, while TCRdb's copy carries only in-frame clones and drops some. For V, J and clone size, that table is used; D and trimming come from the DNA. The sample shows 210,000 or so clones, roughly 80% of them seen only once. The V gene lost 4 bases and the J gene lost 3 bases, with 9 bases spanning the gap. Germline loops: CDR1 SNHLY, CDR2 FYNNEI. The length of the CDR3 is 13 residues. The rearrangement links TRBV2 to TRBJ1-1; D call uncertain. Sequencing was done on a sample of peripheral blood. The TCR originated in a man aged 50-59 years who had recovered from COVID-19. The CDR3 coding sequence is TGTGCCAGCAGTGTTGAGGCATACACTGAAGCTTTCTTT. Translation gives CASSVEAYTEAFF.